The source of this T cell receptor (beta chain) is a study of metastatic and nonmetastatic thyroid tumors. Study background: The comparison covered peripheral blood and tumor or nodule tissue in malignant and benign thyroid patients.

Germline V gene sequence: CDR1 DFQATT, CDR2 SNEGSKA (reference sequence). V was pared by 1 base and J by 0 bases, with 13 bases between. This CDR3 contains 16 residues. TCRdb re-called clones via MiXCR from the PCR reads. The sample shows about 43,000 clones, about 10% of them seen only once. Ten or more counts support this clone. As yet, its antigen is unknown. Study-level results: Across blood and tumor, TCR beta diversity in malignant thyroid tumors was reportedly significantly higher than in benign nodules.

No treatment had been given to any patient before thyroid surgery. Sequencing was carried out using blood. This clonotype was obtained from a female donor with papillary thyroid cancer or a benign thyroid nodule (not recorded which). Some clones in this sample may be carry-over from other donors' samples. V gene TRBV20-1 combines with J gene TRBJ2-1; no firm D call. The CDR3 nucleotides are TGCAGTGCTAGAGCTACCGACAAAAACTCCTACAATGAGCAGTTCTTC. Residues: CSARATDKNSYNEQFF.